This T cell receptor beta chain was profiled in a study of T cells after yellow fever vaccination. The CDR3 is 17 residues long. J gave up 5 bases and V 5 bases, and 15 bases lay outside the gene matches. Per germline, CDR1 SGHVS and CDR2 FQNEAQ. TCRdb reanalysed the 5' RACE reads using MiXCR and keeps one entry per CDR3 protein. This sample carries hundreds of thousands of distinct CDR3 sequences, approximately 13% of them seen once, and the ten largest clones take around an eighth. This clonotype was picked up a small number of times. This chain uses TRBV7-8 with TRBJ2-3, with TRBD2 matching over 8 bases. The sample was PBMCs, taken on the day of the yellow fever booster vaccination. This clonotype was sampled from a man between 25 and 39 years old who received the YFV17D yellow fever vaccine. CDR3 residues: CASSLYGGSGSGDTQYF. In DNA, the CDR3 is TGTGCCAGCAGCCTCTACGGGGGCAGCGGGAGTGGAGATACGCAGTATTTT. The full variable domain, completed using reference TRBV7-8 and TRBJ2-3, is GAGVSQSPRYKVAKRGQDVALRCDPISGHVSLFWYQQALGQGPEFLTYFQNEAQLDKSGLPSDRFFAERPEGSVSTLKIQRTQQEDSAVYLCASSLYGGSGSGDTQYFGPGTRLTVL.